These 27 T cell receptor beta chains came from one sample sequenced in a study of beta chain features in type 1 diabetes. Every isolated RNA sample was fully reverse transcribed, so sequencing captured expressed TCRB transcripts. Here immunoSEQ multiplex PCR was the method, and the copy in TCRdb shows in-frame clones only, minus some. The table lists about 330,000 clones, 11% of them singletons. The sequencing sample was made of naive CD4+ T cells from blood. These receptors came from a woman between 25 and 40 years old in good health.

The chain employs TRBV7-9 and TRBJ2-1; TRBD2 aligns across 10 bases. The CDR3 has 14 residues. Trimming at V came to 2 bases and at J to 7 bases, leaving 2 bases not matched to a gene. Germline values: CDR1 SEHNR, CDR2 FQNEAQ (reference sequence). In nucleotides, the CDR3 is TGTGCCAGCAGCTTACTAGCGGGAGCAAATGAGCAGTTCTTC. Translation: CASSLLAGANEQFF. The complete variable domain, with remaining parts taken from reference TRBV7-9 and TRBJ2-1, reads DTGVSQNPRHKITKRGQNVTFRCDPISEHNRLYWYRQTLGQGPEFLTYFQNEAQLEKSRLLSDRFSAERPKGSFSTLEIQRTEQGDSAMYLCASSLLAGANEQFFGPGTRLTVL.

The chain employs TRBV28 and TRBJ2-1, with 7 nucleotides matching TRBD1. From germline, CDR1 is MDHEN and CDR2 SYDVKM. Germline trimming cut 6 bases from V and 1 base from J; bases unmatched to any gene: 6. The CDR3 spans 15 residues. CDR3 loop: CASSIPTGSYNEQFF. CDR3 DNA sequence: TGTGCCAGCAGCATCCCGACAGGGTCCTACAATGAGCAGTTCTTC.

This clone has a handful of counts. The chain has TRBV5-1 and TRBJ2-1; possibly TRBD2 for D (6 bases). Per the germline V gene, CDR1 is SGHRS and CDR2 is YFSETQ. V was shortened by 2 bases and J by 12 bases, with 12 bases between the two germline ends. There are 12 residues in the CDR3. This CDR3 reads CASSLSRDGQFF. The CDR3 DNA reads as TGCGCCAGCAGCTTATCGCGGGACGGGCAGTTCTTC.

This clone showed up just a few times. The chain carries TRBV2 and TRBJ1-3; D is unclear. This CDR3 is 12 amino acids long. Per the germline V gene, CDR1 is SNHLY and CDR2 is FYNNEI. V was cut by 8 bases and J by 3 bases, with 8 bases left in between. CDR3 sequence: CASSRSGNTIYF. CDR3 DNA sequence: TGTGCCAGCTCCCGTAGTGGAAACACCATATATTTT. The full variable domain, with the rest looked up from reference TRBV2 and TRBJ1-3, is EPEVTQTPSHQVTQMGQEVILRCVPISNHLYFYWYRQILGQKVEFLVSFYNNEISEKSEIFDDQFSVERPDGSNFTLKIRSTKLEDSAMYFCASSRSGNTIYFGEGSWLTVV.

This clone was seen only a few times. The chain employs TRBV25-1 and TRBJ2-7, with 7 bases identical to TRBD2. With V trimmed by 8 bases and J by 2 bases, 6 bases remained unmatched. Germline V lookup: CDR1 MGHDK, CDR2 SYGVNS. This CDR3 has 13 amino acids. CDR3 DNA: TGTGCCAGCGGGATGGGGGGGACCTACGAGCAGTACTTC. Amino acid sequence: CASGMGGTYEQYF.

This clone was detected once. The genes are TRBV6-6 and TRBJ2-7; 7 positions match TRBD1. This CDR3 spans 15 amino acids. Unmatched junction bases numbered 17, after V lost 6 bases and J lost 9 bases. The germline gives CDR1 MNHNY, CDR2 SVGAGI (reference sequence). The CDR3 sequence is CASREPGQLSWGQYF. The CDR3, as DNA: TGTGCCAGCAGGGAACCGGGACAGCTTAGCTGGGGGCAGTACTTC.

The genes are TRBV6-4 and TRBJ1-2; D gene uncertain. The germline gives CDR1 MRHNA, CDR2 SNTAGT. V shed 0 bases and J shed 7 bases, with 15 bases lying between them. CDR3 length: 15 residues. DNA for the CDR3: TGTGCCAGCAGTGACTCGGGAAGCGGCCTCGGTGGCTACACCTTC. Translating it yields CASSDSGSGLGGYTF.

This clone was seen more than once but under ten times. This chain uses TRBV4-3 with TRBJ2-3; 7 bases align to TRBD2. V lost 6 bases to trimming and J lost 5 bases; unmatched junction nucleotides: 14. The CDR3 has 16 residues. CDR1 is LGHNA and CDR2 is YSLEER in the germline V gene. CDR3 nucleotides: TGCGCCAGCAGGGATCCCCTGGCGGGAGTTAGAGATACGCAGTATTTT. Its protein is CASRDPLAGVRDTQYF.

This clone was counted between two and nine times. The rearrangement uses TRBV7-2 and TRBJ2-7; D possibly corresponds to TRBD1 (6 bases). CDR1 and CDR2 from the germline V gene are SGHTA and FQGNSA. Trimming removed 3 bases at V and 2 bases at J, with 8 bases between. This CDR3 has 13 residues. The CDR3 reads CASSLNRAYEQYF. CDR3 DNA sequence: TGTGCCAGCAGCTTGAACAGGGCCTACGAGCAGTACTTC.

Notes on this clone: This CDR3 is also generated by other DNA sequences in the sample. The CDR3: CAIRGTSGSYEQYF. As DNA, the CDR3 is TGTGCCATCAGGGGGACTAGCGGTTCCTACGAGCAGTACTTC. The chain employs TRBV10-3 and TRBJ2-7; 11 bases are shared with TRBD2. CDR3 size: 14 residues. CDR1 ENHRY and CDR2 SYGVKD come from the germline V gene. Trimming cost V 6 bases and J 1 base; bases outside gene matches: 2.

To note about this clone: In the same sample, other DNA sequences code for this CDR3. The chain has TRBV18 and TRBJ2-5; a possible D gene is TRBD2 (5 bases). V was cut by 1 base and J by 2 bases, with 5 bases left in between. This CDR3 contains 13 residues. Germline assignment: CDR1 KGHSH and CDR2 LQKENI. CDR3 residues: CASSPREQETQYF. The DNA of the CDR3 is TGTGCCAGCTCACCACGGGAGCAAGAGACCCAGTACTTC.

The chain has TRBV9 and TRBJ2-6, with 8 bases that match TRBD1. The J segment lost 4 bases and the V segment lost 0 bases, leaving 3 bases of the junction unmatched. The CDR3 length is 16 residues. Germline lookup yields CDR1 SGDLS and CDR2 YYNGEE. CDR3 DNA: TGTGCCAGCAGCGTAGCAGGGGGCAAGGGGGCCAACGTCCTGACTTTC. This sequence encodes CASSVAGGKGANVLTF.

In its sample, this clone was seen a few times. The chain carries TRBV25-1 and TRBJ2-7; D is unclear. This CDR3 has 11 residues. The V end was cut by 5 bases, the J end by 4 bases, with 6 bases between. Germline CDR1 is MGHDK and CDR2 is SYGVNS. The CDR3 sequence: CASSYQYEQYF. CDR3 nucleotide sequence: TGTGCCAGCAGTTATCAGTACGAGCAGTACTTC.

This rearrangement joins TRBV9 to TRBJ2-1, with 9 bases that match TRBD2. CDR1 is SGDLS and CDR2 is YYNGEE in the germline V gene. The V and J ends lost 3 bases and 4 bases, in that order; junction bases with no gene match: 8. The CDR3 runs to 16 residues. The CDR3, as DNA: TGTGCCAGCAGCGAAAATCCTAGCGGGATTTACAATGAGCAGTTCTTC. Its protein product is CASSENPSGIYNEQFF.

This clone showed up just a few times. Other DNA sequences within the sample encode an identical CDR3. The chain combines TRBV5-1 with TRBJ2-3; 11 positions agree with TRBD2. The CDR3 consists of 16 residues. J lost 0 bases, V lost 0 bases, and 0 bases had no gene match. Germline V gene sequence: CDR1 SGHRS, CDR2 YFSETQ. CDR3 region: CASSLGLAGSTDTQYF. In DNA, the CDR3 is TGCGCCAGCAGCTTGGGACTAGCGGGGAGCACAGATACGCAGTATTTT.

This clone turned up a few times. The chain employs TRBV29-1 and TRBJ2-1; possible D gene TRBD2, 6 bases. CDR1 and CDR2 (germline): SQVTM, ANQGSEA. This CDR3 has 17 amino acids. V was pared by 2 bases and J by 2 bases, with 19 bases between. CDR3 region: CSVELVGTGEAYNEQFF. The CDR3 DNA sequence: TGCAGCGTTGAACTAGTCGGGACGGGAGAGGCCTACAATGAGCAGTTCTTC.

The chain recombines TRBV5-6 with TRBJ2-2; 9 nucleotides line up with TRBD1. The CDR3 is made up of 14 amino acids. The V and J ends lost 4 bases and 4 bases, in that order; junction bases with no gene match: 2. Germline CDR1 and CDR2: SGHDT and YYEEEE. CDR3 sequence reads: CASSVQGATGELFF. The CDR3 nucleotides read TGTGCCAGCAGCGTACAGGGGGCCACCGGGGAGCTGTTTTTT.

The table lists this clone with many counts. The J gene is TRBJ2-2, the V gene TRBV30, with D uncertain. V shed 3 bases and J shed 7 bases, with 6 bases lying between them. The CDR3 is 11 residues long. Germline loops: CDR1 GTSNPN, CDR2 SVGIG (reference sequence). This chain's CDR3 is CAWSAYGELFF. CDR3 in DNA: TGTGCCTGGAGCGCCTACGGGGAGCTGTTTTTT.

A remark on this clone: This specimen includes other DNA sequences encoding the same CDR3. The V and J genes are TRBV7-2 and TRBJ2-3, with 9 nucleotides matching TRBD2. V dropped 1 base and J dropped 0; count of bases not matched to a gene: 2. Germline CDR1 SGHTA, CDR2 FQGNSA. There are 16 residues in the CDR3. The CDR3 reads CASSLGLADSTDTQYF. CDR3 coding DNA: TGTGCCAGCAGCTTAGGACTAGCGGATAGCACAGATACGCAGTATTTT. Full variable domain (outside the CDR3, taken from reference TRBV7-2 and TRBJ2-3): GAGVSQSPSNKVTEKGKDVELRCDPISGHTALYWYRQSLGQGLEFLIYFQGNSAPDKSGLPSDRFSAERTGGSVSTLTIQRTQQEDSAVYLCASSLGLADSTDTQYFGPGTRLTVL.

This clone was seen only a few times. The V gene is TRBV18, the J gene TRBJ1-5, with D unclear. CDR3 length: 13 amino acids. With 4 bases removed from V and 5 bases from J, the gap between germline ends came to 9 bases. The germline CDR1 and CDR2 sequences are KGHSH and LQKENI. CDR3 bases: TGTGCCAGCTCACTTTCAGTCGATCAGCCCCAGCATTTT. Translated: CASSLSVDQPQHF.

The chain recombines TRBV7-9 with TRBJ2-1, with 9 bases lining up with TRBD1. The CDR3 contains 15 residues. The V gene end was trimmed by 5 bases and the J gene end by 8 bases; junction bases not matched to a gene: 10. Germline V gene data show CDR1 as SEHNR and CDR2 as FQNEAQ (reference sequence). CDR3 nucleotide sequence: TGTGCCAGCAGCCGATGGGACAGGGAAGGGGATGAGCAGTTCTTC. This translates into CASSRWDREGDEQFF.

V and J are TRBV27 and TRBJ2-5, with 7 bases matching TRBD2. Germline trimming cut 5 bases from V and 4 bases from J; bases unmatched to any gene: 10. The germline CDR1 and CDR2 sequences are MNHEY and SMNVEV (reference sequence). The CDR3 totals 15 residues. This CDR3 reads CASSTSGTTRETQYF. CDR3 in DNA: TGTGCCAGCAGTACTTCAGGGACTACGCGAGAGACCCAGTACTTC.

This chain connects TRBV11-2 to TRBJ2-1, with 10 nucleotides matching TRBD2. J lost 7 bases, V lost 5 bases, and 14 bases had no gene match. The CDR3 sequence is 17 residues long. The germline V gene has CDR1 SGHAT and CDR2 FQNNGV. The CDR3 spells CASSTRGVAGGWNEQFF. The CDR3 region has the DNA TGTGCCAGCAGCACCCGCGGGGTAGCGGGAGGATGGAATGAGCAGTTCTTC.

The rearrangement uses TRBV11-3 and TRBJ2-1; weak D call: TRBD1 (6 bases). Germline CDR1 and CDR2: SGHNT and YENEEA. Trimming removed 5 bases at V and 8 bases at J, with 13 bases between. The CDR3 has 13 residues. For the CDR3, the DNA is TGTGCCAGCAGCCCACAGGGTCTCGATGAGCAGTTCTTC. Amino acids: CASSPQGLDEQFF.

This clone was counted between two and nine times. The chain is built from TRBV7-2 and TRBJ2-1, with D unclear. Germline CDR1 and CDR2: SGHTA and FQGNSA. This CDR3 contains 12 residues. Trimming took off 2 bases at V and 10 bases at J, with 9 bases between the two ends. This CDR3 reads CASSLSVGEQFF. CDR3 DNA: TGTGCCAGCAGCTTATCTGTCGGGGAGCAGTTCTTC.

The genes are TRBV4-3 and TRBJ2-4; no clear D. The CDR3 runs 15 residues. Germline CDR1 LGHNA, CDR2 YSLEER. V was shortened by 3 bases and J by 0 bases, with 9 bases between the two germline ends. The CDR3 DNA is TGCGCCAGCAGCCAGAATGTACTAGCCAAAAACATTCAGTACTTC. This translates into CASSQNVLAKNIQYF.

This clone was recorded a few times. For the CDR3, the DNA is TGTGCCATCAGTGGACAGGGGGGTGGCACTGAAGCTTTCTTT. Translation: CAISGQGGGTEAFF. This sequence joins TRBV10-3 and TRBJ1-1, with 9 bases lining up with TRBD1. Germline values: CDR1 ENHRY, CDR2 SYGVKD. With V trimmed by 4 bases and J by 4 bases, 4 bases remained unmatched. The CDR3 consists of 14 residues.